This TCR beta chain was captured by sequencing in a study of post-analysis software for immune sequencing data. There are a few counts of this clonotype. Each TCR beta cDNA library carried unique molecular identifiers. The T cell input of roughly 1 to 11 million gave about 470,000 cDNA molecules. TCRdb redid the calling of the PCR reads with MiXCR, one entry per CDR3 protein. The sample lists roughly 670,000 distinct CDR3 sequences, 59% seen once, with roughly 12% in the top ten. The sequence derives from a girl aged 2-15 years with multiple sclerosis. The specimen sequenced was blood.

CDR3 region: CATGQGAGGYTF. CDR3 bases: TGTGCCACCGGACAGGGGGCGGGTGGCTACACCTTC. V is TRBV10-3 and J is TRBJ1-2, with 11 nucleotides matching TRBD1. V lost 10 bases, J lost 7 bases, and 5 bases stayed unmatched. The germline gives CDR1 ENHRY, CDR2 SYGVKD. The CDR3 sequence is 12 residues long.